This TCR beta chain was found in a study of blood T cell repertoires in COVID-19. The V and J ends lost 7 bases and 3 bases, in that order; junction bases with no gene match: 8. This CDR3 comprises 16 residues. CDR1 is SNHLY, CDR2 FYNNEI, per germline. Assay: immunoSEQ multiplex PCR; the TCRdb copy retains only in-frame clones and omits some. Of about 200,000 clones in the sample, 78% are singletons; the top ten hold around 2.8%. What was sequenced was peripheral blood. The V gene is TRBV2, the J gene TRBJ2-1; TRBD2 matches at 11 bases. The origin of this receptor is a woman of 80 years or more with active or convalescent COVID-19. The CDR3 bases are TGTGCCAGCACTAAGACTAGCGGGGTTTTCTACAATGAGCAGTTCTTC. Protein sequence: CASTKTSGVFYNEQFF. The full variable domain, rest sourced from reference TRBV2 and TRBJ2-1, is EPEVTQTPSHQVTQMGQEVILRCVPISNHLYFYWYRQILGQKVEFLVSFYNNEISEKSEIFDDQFSVERPDGSNFTLKIRSTKLEDSAMYFCASTKTSGVFYNEQFFGPGTRLTVL.